These T cell receptor beta chains were read from a single sample in a study of OX40 agonist ivuxolimab in advanced cancers. Assay: immunoSEQ multiplex PCR; the TCRdb copy retains only in-frame clones and omits some. The repertoire has approximately 71,000 clones, around 94% of them found once; the top ten carry 15% to 19%. The sample here was CD4+ or CD8+ T cells sorted from blood, taken in a trial of the OX40 agonist ivuxolimab. These receptors all come from an adult with an advanced solid tumor such as melanoma, head and neck, liver or kidney cancer. Both conserved end residues are part of each CDR3. Each record gives: V gene, D gene, J gene, CDR3 protein, CDR3 DNA. D genes are given only for firm matches.

V: TRBV4-3; D: .; J: TRBJ2-7; CDR3: CASSQDDGGLRYF; DNA: TGCGCCAGCAGCCAAGATGACGGGGGACTGCGGTACTTC
V: TRBV7-2; D: .; J: TRBJ2-5; CDR3: CASSLVSKGTQYF; DNA: TGTGCCAGCAGCTTAGTCAGCAAGGGGACCCAGTACTTC
V: TRBV6-5; D: TRBD1; J: TRBJ2-7; CDR3: CASSYWDSSYEQYF; DNA: TGTGCCAGCAGTTACTGGGACAGCTCCTACGAGCAGTACTTC
V: TRBV15; D: TRBD1; J: TRBJ2-3; CDR3: CATSPDRVTDTQYF; DNA: TGTGCCACCAGCCCCGACAGGGTCACAGATACGCAGTATTTT
V: TRBV7-6; D: TRBD1; J: TRBJ1-5; CDR3: CASSSGDRSNQPQHF; DNA: TGTGCCAGCAGCTCCGGGGACAGGAGCAATCAGCCCCAGCATTTT
V: TRBV5-1; D: .; J: TRBJ1-2; CDR3: CASSSKGHGPYGYTF; DNA: TGCGCCAGCAGTTCGAAGGGACACGGACCGTATGGCTACACCTTC
V: TRBV4-1; D: .; J: TRBJ1-1; CDR3: CASSRDPMNTEAFF; DNA: TGCGCCAGCAGCCGGGACCCAATGAACACTGAAGCTTTCTTT
V: TRBV9; D: TRBD1; J: TRBJ2-7; CDR3: CASSAGTGYNEQYF; DNA: TGTGCCAGCAGCGCGGGGACAGGGTACAACGAGCAGTACTTC
V: TRBV28; D: .; J: TRBJ1-2; CDR3: CASSLRTDNYGYTF; DNA: TGTGCCAGCAGTCTCCGGACGGATAACTATGGCTACACCTTC
V: TRBV7-9; D: TRBD2; J: TRBJ2-3; CDR3: CASSLSERETDTQYF; DNA: TGTGCCAGCAGCTTATCGGAGCGGGAGACGGATACGCAGTATTTT
V: TRBV27; D: .; J: TRBJ2-3; CDR3: CASSHGATDTQYF; DNA: TGTGCCAGCAGCCATGGGGCCACAGATACGCAGTATTTT
V: TRBV5-8; D: .; J: TRBJ1-1; CDR3: CASSLAWEGNTEAFF; DNA: TGTGCCAGCAGCTTGGCATGGGAGGGGAACACTGAAGCTTTCTTT
V: TRBV7-6; D: .; J: TRBJ2-1; CDR3: CASSLDPGSPYNEQFF; DNA: TGTGCCAGCAGCTTAGATCCGGGGAGCCCCTACAATGAGCAGTTCTTC
V: TRBV5-4; D: .; J: TRBJ2-5; CDR3: CASSLGGVEETQYF; DNA: TGTGCCAGCAGCTTAGGAGGGGTTGAAGAGACCCAGTACTTC
V: TRBV27; D: TRBD1; J: TRBJ2-7; CDR3: CASSYTGQHYEQYF; DNA: TGTGCCAGCAGTTACACGGGACAGCACTACGAGCAGTACTTC
V: TRBV6-5; D: TRBD1; J: TRBJ1-6; CDR3: CASSIGQGFSPLHF; DNA: TGTGCCAGCAGTATCGGACAGGGGTTTTCACCCCTCCACTTT
V: TRBV7-9; D: .; J: TRBJ2-6; CDR3: CASRNTGSGANVLTF; DNA: TGTGCCAGCAGAAATACAGGGTCCGGGGCCAACGTCCTGACTTTC
V: TRBV5-4; D: .; J: TRBJ2-7; CDR3: CASSLSGRTGYEQYF; DNA: TGTGCCAGCAGCTTGTCGGGCCGAACGGGGTACGAGCAGTACTTC
V: TRBV27; D: TRBD2; J: TRBJ2-7; CDR3: CASSLGLAGREQYF; DNA: TGTGCCAGCAGTTTGGGACTAGCGGGGCGGGAGCAGTACTTC
V: TRBV9; D: .; J: TRBJ2-7; CDR3: CASSVERTGQWEQYF; DNA: TGTGCCAGCAGCGTTGAAAGGACGGGTCAATGGGAGCAGTACTTC
V: TRBV9; D: .; J: TRBJ1-1; CDR3: CASSPPTGTLNTEAFF; DNA: TGTGCCAGCAGCCCCCCGACAGGAACCTTGAACACTGAAGCTTTCTTT
V: TRBV11-2; D: .; J: TRBJ2-1; CDR3: CASSLDRGDEQFF; DNA: TGTGCCAGCAGCTTAGATAGGGGGGATGAGCAGTTCTTC
V: TRBV6-5; D: .; J: TRBJ1-5; CDR3: CASNTGNQPQHF; DNA: TGTGCCAGCAATACAGGGAATCAGCCCCAGCATTTT
V: TRBV30; D: TRBD1; J: TRBJ2-5; CDR3: CAWSTGQGGIQETQYF; DNA: TGTGCCTGGAGCACGGGACAGGGAGGGATCCAAGAGACCCAGTACTTC
V: TRBV7-9; D: .; J: TRBJ2-7; CDR3: CASSSGSSYEQYF; DNA: TGTGCCAGCAGCTCCGGGAGCTCCTACGAGCAGTACTTC
V: TRBV27; D: TRBD2; J: TRBJ2-3; CDR3: CASSSFAGGGKDTQYF; DNA: TGTGCCAGCAGCAGCTTTGCGGGGGGCGGAAAAGATACGCAGTATTTT
V: TRBV5-1; D: .; J: TRBJ2-7; CDR3: CASSLRGWSYEQYF; DNA: TGCGCCAGCAGCCTCAGGGGTTGGTCCTACGAGCAGTACTTC